In this sample, the clone carrying this TCR beta chain turned up many times. Via MiXCR, TCRdb re-called the RT-PCR reads, giving one row per CDR3 protein. This table holds roughly 700,000 distinct CDR3 sequences, roughly 13% found once. The source of the sample is a study of response to subunit inactivated influenza vaccine. The receptor was isolated from a man in his fifties or sixties who received an inactivated influenza vaccine. Here the sequenced sample was PBMCs from blood, taken 14 to 15 days before vaccination.

This CDR3 reads CASSEGQGSAKNIQYF. DNA for the CDR3: TGCGCCAGCAGCGAGGGACAGGGGTCGGCCAAAAACATTCAGTACTTC. V usage is TRBV5-1 and J usage is TRBJ2-4; 10 bases are a match to TRBD1. J gave up 1 base and V 4 bases, and 5 bases lay outside the gene matches. The germline V gene has CDR1 SGHRS and CDR2 YFSETQ. The CDR3 length is 16 residues.